This TCR beta chain derives from a study of T cells after yellow fever vaccination. General study findings and limits: Primary-vaccination clones mostly resurfaced post-booster (more than 95% CD4, approximately 90% CD8).

The length of the CDR3 is 15 residues. CDR1 and CDR2 (germline): LGHNA, YNFKEQ. The V end was cut by 0 bases, the J end by 7 bases, with 12 bases between. TCRdb redid the calling of the 5' RACE reads with MiXCR, one entry per CDR3 protein. The sample has 130,000 or so distinct CDR3 sequences, about 16% seen once. This clonotype was counted between two and nine times. Antigen: not known. The material sequenced was CD8+ T cells sorted from PBMCs, taken 5 days after the yellow fever booster vaccination. The clonotype originates from a man younger than 30 who received the YFV17D yellow fever vaccine. V usage is TRBV4-2 and J usage is TRBJ1-4; tentatively, D is TRBD1 (5 bases). As DNA, the CDR3 is TGTGCCAGCAGCCAAGAGCTAGGGGCGAGTGAAAAACTGTTTTTT. Its protein is CASSQELGASEKLFF.